This TCR beta chain was recorded in a study of CD8+CD57+ T cells in acquired aplastic anemia listed by TCRdb under 2018. Study-level background: A mean of around 3.3 ug of DNA, ranging from roughly 0.19 to 27.4 ug, was extracted from sorted CD4+ and CD8+ cells. CD8+CD57+ expansion was defined as a frequency above the mean frequency observed in healthy subjects.

Remarks on this clonotype: There is no known antigen for this receptor. No much larger clone exists at a distance of one base, and base qualities are not known.

Flow cytometry had shown CD8+CD57+ cell expansion in the patients selected for sequencing. All patients had severe acquired aplastic anemia diagnosed by International Study of Aplastic Anemia and Agranulocytosis and Camitta criteria. At the time blood was sampled, none of the patients had received any therapy. In the study, sorted CD4+ and CD8+ blood T cells from patients with severe aplastic anemia and from healthy subjects underwent deep sequencing of TCR repertoires. Patients were enrolled in the USA under clinicaltrials.gov protocols 00001620, 01623167, 00001397, 00071045, 00081523 and 00961064. Ficoll-Paque density gradient centrifugation was used to isolate peripheral blood mononuclear cells. CD4+ and CD8+ T cells were sorted by FACS or magnetic beads before DNA extraction. TCR beta VDJ combination and CDR3 sequence profiling used genomic DNA as the template. An Illumina HiSeq 2000 was used for TCR repertoire sequencing. The original pipeline was this. TRBV/TRBJ rearrangement plots, CDR3 size and DJ length profiles, and Simpson's diversity index were used to evaluate the repertoires. Whichever DNA sequence was most abundant in the deep sequencing data was defined as the immunodominant clone. CDR3 amino acid sequences were screened for sharing across subjects and were compared with published repertoires and the VDJdb database. The raw public data were reprocessed by TCRdb itself: fastp quality trimming at Q25, MiXCR clonotype calling, in-frame beta chains only. Records with the same CDR3 protein are collapsed into one entry carrying the most frequent genes and DNA. The V and J calls were not made by the authors but by TCRdb's processing. Counted in this sample were around 170,000 distinct CDR3 sequences; roughly half of them appeared once. Together, the top ten hold about 9.5% of the sample.

Here is what the overall study found, with its caveats: Around 28 CD8+ CDR3 sequences were found to be shared between patients and controls, but these sequences appeared to be highly expressed in patients and within the immunodominant clones of the patients. CD8+ Simpson's diversity did not differ significantly between patients and healthy controls (P=0.060).

Here V drops 6 bases and J drops 2 bases, and the junction holds 18 bases not matched to any gene. The CDR3 spans 18 residues, from the cysteine through the phenylalanine. The kept DNA is CDR3 alone, 54 bases in frame from the first base. CDR1 and CDR2 are read off the germline V gene (reference sequence) as DFQATT and SNEGSKA. The V and J segments used are TRBV20-1 and TRBJ1-5, with 8 middle bases fitting TRBD1. Sequenced material: sorted CD4+, CD8+, or CD8+CD57+ T cells (not recorded which) from PBMCs. This receptor was identified in a human donor with aplastic anemia. In nucleotides, the sequence is TGCAGTGCAACCGACGGACAGGGTAAGGAGCTGGGCAATCAGCCCCAGCATTTT. The encoded protein is CSATDGQGKELGNQPQHF.